This is a list of T cell receptor beta chains from one sample in a study of technical replicates of blood from four donors. Here immunoSEQ multiplex PCR was the method, and the copy in TCRdb shows in-frame clones only, minus some. The table records 60,000 to 65,000 clones, about 90% of them present only once. Material for sequencing was PBMCs. Receptors originate from a human donor in good health. Some clones in this sample may be carry-over from other donors' samples. The CDR3 runs from the conserved cysteine through the conserved F or W. Fields, in order: D gene, V gene, J gene, CDR3 length, clone size, CDR3 protein, CDR3 DNA. A D gene is named only where the DNA matches it firmly. Part of the rows lack a size; the others show once, few, many or a class for expanded clones.

D gene: TRBD1
V gene: TRBV9
J gene: TRBJ1-1
CDR3 length: 13
clone size: NA
CDR3 protein: CASSETGSAEAFF
CDR3 DNA: TGTGCCAGCAGCGAGACAGGGTCTGCTGAAGCTTTCTTT

D gene: NA
V gene: TRBV5-1
J gene: TRBJ1-6
CDR3 length: 15
clone size: NA
CDR3 protein: CARLPVRDYNSPLHF
CDR3 DNA: TGCGCCAGACTGCCCGTTCGGGACTATAATTCACCCCTCCACTTT

D gene: NA
V gene: TRBV11-2
J gene: TRBJ1-5
CDR3 length: 15
clone size: NA
CDR3 protein: CASSLGEFSNQPQHF
CDR3 DNA: TGTGCCAGCAGCTTAGGTGAGTTTAGCAATCAGCCCCAGCATTTT

D gene: NA
V gene: TRBV11-2
J gene: TRBJ2-1
CDR3 length: 12
clone size: NA
CDR3 protein: CASSLGMNEQFF
CDR3 DNA: TGTGCCAGCAGCTTAGGTATGAATGAGCAGTTCTTC

D gene: NA
V gene: TRBV18
J gene: TRBJ1-3
CDR3 length: 15
clone size: NA
CDR3 protein: CASSPAGAAGNTIYF
CDR3 DNA: TGTGCCAGCTCACCAGCGGGGGCTGCTGGAAACACCATATATTTT

D gene: TRBD2
V gene: TRBV7-3
J gene: TRBJ2-1
CDR3 length: 15
clone size: once
CDR3 protein: CASSRTSGRVNEQFF
CDR3 DNA: TGTGCCAGCAGCCGAACTAGCGGGAGGGTAAATGAGCAGTTCTTC

D gene: NA
V gene: TRBV7-9
J gene: TRBJ2-5
CDR3 length: 14
clone size: NA
CDR3 protein: CASRGAGAGETQYF
CDR3 DNA: TGTGCCAGCAGGGGAGCAGGGGCCGGTGAGACCCAGTACTTC

D gene: TRBD1
V gene: TRBV5-1
J gene: TRBJ1-2
CDR3 length: 15
clone size: NA
CDR3 protein: CASAVGQGRDYGYTF
CDR3 DNA: TGCGCCAGCGCCGTAGGACAGGGGAGAGACTATGGCTACACCTTC

D gene: NA
V gene: TRBV9
J gene: TRBJ1-5
CDR3 length: 14
clone size: NA
CDR3 protein: CATTRAGVNQPQHF
CDR3 DNA: TGTGCCACCACCCGGGCCGGGGTCAATCAGCCCCAGCATTTT

D gene: TRBD2
V gene: TRBV18
J gene: TRBJ2-5
CDR3 length: 18
clone size: NA
CDR3 protein: CASSPRTSGGRLYATQYF
CDR3 DNA: TGTGCCAGCTCACCACGGACTAGCGGGGGGCGTCTGTACGCGACCCAGTACTTC

D gene: TRBD2
V gene: TRBV6-1
J gene: TRBJ2-7
CDR3 length: 13
clone size: NA
CDR3 protein: CASREGGSYEQYF
CDR3 DNA: TGTGCCAGCAGGGAGGGAGGGAGCTACGAGCAGTACTTC

D gene: TRBD1
V gene: TRBV7-9
J gene: TRBJ1-3
CDR3 length: 14
clone size: NA
CDR3 protein: CASSTTGDGNTIYF
CDR3 DNA: TGTGCCAGCAGCACCACAGGGGACGGAAACACCATATATTTT